This entry lists 16 T cell receptor beta chains sequenced from one sample in a study of blood T cell repertoires in COVID-19. Only in-frame clones appear in the TCRdb table, and some are missing; sequencing was by immunoSEQ multiplex PCR. Among 85,000 to 100,000 clones listed, about 86% were seen once. The specimen was peripheral blood. The receptors derive from a woman aged 55-75 years in a cohort sampled during active or convalescent COVID-19.

V usage is TRBV12-3 or TRBV12-4 and J usage is TRBJ1-1; D gene uncertain. V was pared by 5 bases and J by 6 bases, with 10 bases between. The CDR3 is 12 amino acids. The CDR3: CASSPRRAEAFF. The CDR3 nucleotides are TGTGCCAGCAGTCCTCGGCGGGCTGAAGCTTTCTTT.

CDR3 nucleotides: TGTGCCAGCAGTTCAAACAGGGGGCTATTCACCTACGAGCAGTACTTC. This translates into CASSSNRGLFTYEQYF. The chain employs TRBV28 and TRBJ2-7; 9 bases fit TRBD1. V dropped 4 bases and J dropped 2; count of bases not matched to a gene: 9. The CDR3 covers 16 residues. Germline V gene lookup returns CDR1 MDHEN and CDR2 SYDVKM.

This clone was picked up a small number of times. The junction departs from the called germline gene at one end, perhaps through a read error. The chain recombines TRBV19 with TRBJ2-7; a weak D match, TRBD1 (6 bases). The CDR3 is 15 residues long. CDR1 and CDR2 from the germline V gene are LNHDA and SQIVND (reference sequence). The CDR3 DNA follows: TGTGCCAGTAGTATAGGGGGAGACAGGTCCTTCGAGCAGTACTTC. It translates to CASSIGGDRSFEQYF.

This chain links TRBV11-2 with TRBJ2-1; 8 positions match TRBD2. Trimming at V came to 7 bases and at J to 8 bases, leaving 16 bases not matched to a gene. From germline, CDR1 is SGHAT and CDR2 FQNNGV. The length of the CDR3 is 16 residues. The CDR3 loop reads CASNFGISGGRHEQFF. Here the CDR3 DNA reads TGTGCCAGCAACTTCGGAATTTCTGGCGGGAGGCATGAGCAGTTCTTC.

This sequence joins TRBV29-1 and TRBJ2-5; D is unresolved. Trimming left V 7 bases short and J 4 bases short, with 13 bases between. This CDR3 has 12 amino acids. Germline V gives CDR1 SQVTM, CDR2 ANQGSEA. The CDR3 spells CSAAQLAETQYF. In nucleotides, the CDR3 is TGCAGCGCTGCCCAGTTGGCAGAGACCCAGTACTTC.

The rearrangement joins TRBV27 to TRBJ1-6, with D maybe TRBD1 (5 bases). This CDR3 has 15 residues. V lost 6 bases to trimming and J lost 5 bases, with 14 bases between them. The V gene's germline CDR1 is MNHEY and CDR2 SMNVEV (reference sequence). The CDR3 DNA sequence: TGTGCCAGCAGACCATATGGGGGGAATAATTCACCCCTCCACTTT. Translating gives CASRPYGGNNSPLHF.

The chain links TRBV27 to TRBJ1-2; TRBD1 is a possible D gene (5 bases). CDR3 size: 13 residues. Germline V gives CDR1 MNHEY, CDR2 SMNVEV (reference sequence). Trimming took 0 bases from V and 6 from J, leaving 8 bases between them. The CDR3 protein is CASSLSRGHGYTF. CDR3 bases: TGTGCCAGCAGTTTATCGCGGGGCCATGGCTACACCTTC.

V and J are TRBV4-1 and TRBJ1-6; D unclear. The CDR3 covers 16 residues. Trimming shortened V by 1 base and J by 8 bases, and 15 bases separated the two germline ends. Germline CDR1 reads MGHRA; CDR2 reads YSYEKL. CDR3 nucleotides: TGCGCCAGCAGCCAAGGTTTAAGGCTTCTAGATTCACCCCTCCACTTT. This translates into CASSQGLRLLDSPLHF.

The chain couples TRBV10-3 to TRBJ1-5; 8 bases are shared with TRBD1. In germline, CDR1 is ENHRY, CDR2 SYGVKD. V trimming: 2 bases; J trimming: 7 bases; junction bases outside the gene matches: 4. The CDR3 contains 14 residues. The CDR3, as DNA: TGTGCCATCAGTGAGGGACAGGGTTCCCAGCCCCAGCATTTT. It is translated as CAISEGQGSQPQHF.

The chain recombines TRBV10-3 with TRBJ2-1; 9 bases fit TRBD1. This CDR3 has 16 amino acids. Germline lookup yields CDR1 ENHRY and CDR2 SYGVKD. V shed 6 bases, J shed 5 bases, and the junction held 11 bases outside the gene matches. The CDR3 coding sequence is TGTGCCATCAGGGGCCTGACAGGGGGATACAACAATGAGCAGTTCTTC. This translates into CAIRGLTGGYNNEQFF.

This chain connects TRBV5-1 to TRBJ1-4; D remains ambiguous. The CDR3 loop spans 16 amino acids. Between the trimmed V and J ends, which lost 0 bases and 4 bases, there was a span of 13 bases. Germline V gene lookup returns CDR1 SGHRS and CDR2 YFSETQ. DNA for the CDR3: TGCGCCAGCAGCTTGGGTGTTCGGCAGGATAATGAAAAACTGTTTTTT. Amino acids: CASSLGVRQDNEKLFF.

The chain couples TRBV5-1 to TRBJ1-1, with D tentatively TRBD1 (5 bases). CDR3 size: 13 residues. Looked up from germline, CDR1 is SGHRS and CDR2 is YFSETQ. Between the trimmed V and J ends, which lost 0 bases and 7 bases, there was a span of 10 bases. Here the CDR3 reads CASSLGQPSEAFF. CDR3 coding DNA: TGCGCCAGCAGCTTGGGACAGCCTAGTGAAGCTTTCTTT. Combining the CDR3 with reference TRBV5-1 and TRBJ1-1 gives the whole variable domain KAGVTQTPRYLIKTRGQQVTLSCSPISGHRSVSWYQQTPGQGLQFLFEYFSETQRNKGNFPGRFSGRQFSNSRSEMNVSTLELGDSALYLCASSLGQPSEAFFGQGTRLTVV.

The J gene is TRBJ2-3, the V gene TRBV12-3 or TRBV12-4; TRBD2 agrees at 9 bases. With V trimmed by 11 bases and J by 4 bases, 7 bases remained unmatched. CDR3 length: 13 amino acids. The CDR3 is CAGSGRFSDTQYF. The CDR3 nucleotides are TGTGCCGGAAGCGGGAGGTTCTCAGATACGCAGTATTTT.

This clone was recorded only once. The chain's CDR3 is CAWSRSISLHF. The CDR3 DNA sequence: TGTGCCTGGAGTCGGTCGATATCCCTCCACTTT. V is TRBV30 and J is TRBJ1-6, with D unclear. The CDR3 totals 11 residues. V was pared by 2 bases and J by 14 bases, with 10 bases between. Germline CDR1 reads GTSNPN; CDR2 reads SVGIG (reference sequence).

The chain is built from TRBV6-2 or TRBV6-3 and TRBJ1-2; 7 nucleotides align to TRBD1. The germline V gene encodes CDR1 MNHEY and CDR2 SVGEGT. This CDR3 has 14 residues. V was pared by 6 bases and J by 5 bases, with 9 bases of the junction left unmatched. As DNA, the CDR3 is TGTGCCAGCAGCCCCGGGACAGACTTGTATGGCTACACCTTC. This gives the protein CASSPGTDLYGYTF.

V usage is TRBV21-1 and J usage is TRBJ2-3; the table's D gene call, TRBD2, was not cross checked with the DNA. TRBV21-1 is deemed a pseudogene. The CDR3 is 14 residues long. The CDR3 is CASSKCGGADTQYF. CDR3 bases: TGTGCCAGCAGCAAATGCGGGGGCGCTGATACGCAGTATTTT.